This T cell receptor beta chain is drawn from a study of cytotoxic CD8 clonotypes in ibrutinib-treated CLL. In the study overall: Each sample contained, on average, approximately 250,000 productive templates and about 88,000 productive rearrangements. Regarding the study as a whole: Clonality grew at ibrutinib response; at progression, it decreased back toward baseline.

Researchers set a sequencing depth target of 1 in 200,000 to 1 in 1 million T cells. The data were produced by immunoSEQ multiplex PCR, yet TCRdb's version contains in-frame clones alone and is incomplete. The sample has 120,000 to 150,000 clones; about 80% are singletons. The count of this clone is one. Its target is not known. The CDR3 is 16 amino acids. V lost 0 bases to trimming and J lost 5 bases; unmatched junction nucleotides: 7. CDR1 and CDR2 (germline): SGHRS, YFSETQ. TCR beta libraries used 1.5 to 2.5 micrograms of genomic DNA from cryopreserved PBMCs. The chain has TRBV5-1 and TRBJ2-1; 8 positions match TRBD2. This specimen was PBMCs, taken after 12 months of ibrutinib treatment. The clonotype comes from a human donor with chronic lymphocytic leukemia. This CDR3 is CASSLVAGGLNNEQFF. For the CDR3, the DNA is TGCGCCAGCAGCTTGGTTGCGGGGGGCTTAAACAATGAGCAGTTCTTC.